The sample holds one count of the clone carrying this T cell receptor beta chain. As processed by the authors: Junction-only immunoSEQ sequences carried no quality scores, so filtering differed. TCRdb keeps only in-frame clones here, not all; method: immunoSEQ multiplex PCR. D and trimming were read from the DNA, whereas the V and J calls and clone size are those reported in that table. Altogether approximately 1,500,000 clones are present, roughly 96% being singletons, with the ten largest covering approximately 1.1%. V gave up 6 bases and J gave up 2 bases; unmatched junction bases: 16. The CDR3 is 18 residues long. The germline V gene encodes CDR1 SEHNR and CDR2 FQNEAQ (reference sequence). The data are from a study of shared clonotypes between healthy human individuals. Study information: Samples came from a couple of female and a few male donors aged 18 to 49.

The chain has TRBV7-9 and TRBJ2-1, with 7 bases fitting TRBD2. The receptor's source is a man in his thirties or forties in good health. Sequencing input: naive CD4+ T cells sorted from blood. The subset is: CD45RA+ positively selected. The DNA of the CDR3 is TGTGCCAGCAGTTTCCGCTGGGGTCTAGCGGTGACCTACAATGAGCAGTTCTTC. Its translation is CASSFRWGLAVTYNEQFF.